This note documents a single T cell receptor beta chain sequence. The antigen is unknown. The source of the sample is a study of shared clonotypes between healthy human individuals. General study findings and limits: A generally larger estimated richness was seen in naive subsets than in memory subsets. Compared with clonotypes that all four donors shared, non-shared clonotypes had lower generation probabilities.

CDR1 and CDR2 (germline): SEHNR, FQNEAQ (reference sequence). The CDR3 has 13 amino acids. V lost 4 bases and J lost 3; bases outside the gene matches: 2. Naive CD8 populations comprised CD45RO-negative cells positively selected for CCR7, excluding terminally differentiated effector memory CD45RA+ cells. Each of the donors was a healthy adult who was HIV-negative and had not had a recent acute infection or vaccination. Assay: immunoSEQ multiplex PCR; the TCRdb copy retains only in-frame clones and omits some. The sample lists about 600,000 clones, 95% to 98% occurring once. This TCR was recovered from a man aged 25-45 years in good health. Sequenced input: naive CD8+ T cells sorted from blood. This chain joins TRBV7-9 and TRBJ1-1; TRBD1 matches at 7 bases. CDR3 DNA sequence: TGTGCCAGCAGCTCAGACAGGGACACTGAAGCTTTCTTT. It specifies CASSSDRDTEAFF.